This T cell receptor beta chain was sequenced during a study of radiation and T cells in renal cell carcinoma. The time point here: blood 2 weeks post-SBRT. The treatment was: 15 Gy SBRT to primary tumor, nephrectomy 4 weeks later. Radiation-treated patients gave blood at baseline, week 2 and week 4. Clear cell pathology was present in this patient's renal cell carcinoma. The V and J ends lost 6 bases and 5 bases respectively, with 16 bases between them. Germline CDR1 and CDR2: MNHEY and SVGAGI. The CDR3 is made up of 14 amino acids. Measured with immunoSEQ multiplex PCR; TCRdb has only the in-frame clones, and not every one. Among about 150,000 clones listed, approximately 88% were seen once.

This TCR was recovered from a woman aged 50 to 60 with renal cell carcinoma. Sequenced here: blood, sampled from a patient whose treatment included radiotherapy and nephrectomy. The rearrangement links TRBV6-5 to TRBJ1-2; D is perhaps TRBD1 (6 bases). CDR3 sequence: CASSRRDKIYGYTF. The CDR3 DNA reads as TGTGCCAGCAGCCGGCGGGACAAGATATATGGCTACACCTTC.